The T cell receptor beta chain under discussion was sequenced for a study of CD8 T cells in ankylosing spondylitis. TCRdb called the 5' RACE reads again in MiXCR, with one record for every CDR3 protein. The sample records about 150,000 distinct CDR3 sequences, about 42% being singletons. The specimen was synovial fluid, either unsorted or a sorted T cell fraction (not recorded which). The sequence was obtained from a male donor with ankylosing spondylitis.

The CDR3 DNA is TGTGCCATCAGTGGCGAGGTGCAGAGACATTACACCGGGGAGCTGTTTTTT. Protein product: CAISGEVQRHYTGELFF. The rearrangement joins TRBV10-3 to TRBJ2-2, with D unclear. The length of the CDR3 is 17 residues. Trimming left V 4 bases short and J 3 bases short, with 18 bases between. The germline V gene encodes CDR1 ENHRY and CDR2 SYGVKD.